A single sample gave rise to the 13 T cell receptor beta chains below, sequenced in a study of shared clonotypes between healthy human individuals (dated by TCRdb to the early 2020s). Receptor amplification or capture employed the immunoSEQ multiplex PCR assay. The table comes from immuneACCESS by way of TCRdb, which keeps in-frame sequences with V and J called. Part of the clones is missing from these tables; in studies checked, under half for an unresolved V gene and the rest for unknown reasons. Present in this sample are about 1.1 million clones, around 78% of which were seen just once. Of the sample, roughly 0.55% is held by the ten largest clones. The sequencing input was memory CD4+ T cells from PBMCs. The cell subset or site label of this sample denotes: CD45RA-negative fraction. The receptors derive from a man between 18 and 35 years old in good health. Some clones in this sample may be carry-over from other donors' samples.

This clone was seen a few times. The rearrangement uses TRBV4-3 and TRBJ1-2; D gene ambiguous. This CDR3 region has 13 residues. Germline V gene lookup returns CDR1 LGHNA and CDR2 YSLEER. Deletions cut 4 bases from V and 2 bases from J, with 8 bases between. The CDR3 protein is CASSLEMNYGYTF. In DNA form, the CDR3 reads TGCGCCAGCAGCCTTGAGATGAACTATGGCTACACCTTC.

CDR3 amino acids: CSVLGQPNTEAFF. CDR3 nucleotides: TGCAGCGTGTTAGGACAGCCGAACACTGAAGCTTTCTTT. The J gene is TRBJ1-1, the V gene TRBV29-1; tentatively, D is TRBD1 (6 bases). Germline CDR1 reads SQVTM; CDR2 reads ANQGSEA. The CDR3 spans 13 residues. Trimming pared 6 bases from V and 1 base from J, leaving 12 bases between.

The chain couples TRBV7-2 to TRBJ2-1; 14 bases match TRBD2. The germline gives CDR1 SGHTA, CDR2 FQGNSA. V lost 6 bases to trimming and J lost 4 bases; unmatched junction nucleotides: 5. The CDR3 has 16 residues. The CDR3 coding sequence is TGTGCCAGCAGTTTGACTAGCGGGAGGGTATACAATGAGCAGTTCTTC. Translation: CASSLTSGRVYNEQFF.

The V and J genes are TRBV11-2 and TRBJ2-1, with TRBD2 matching over 16 bases. Germline CDR1 and CDR2: SGHAT and FQNNGV. V was clipped by 6 bases and J by 10 bases; unmatched bases: 18. This CDR3 spans 19 amino acids. The CDR3 region has the DNA TGTGCCAGCAGTCGAACCAGCGGGACTAGCGGGAGGGCCGGGGGAGAGCAGTTCTTC. Residues: CASSRTSGTSGRAGGEQFF.

The V and J genes are TRBV7-9 and TRBJ2-5; D might be TRBD1 (5 bases). The V end lost 5 bases, the J end lost 1 base, and 11 bases lay between the germline ends. Germline CDR1 SEHNR, CDR2 FQNEAQ (reference sequence). The CDR3 covers 14 residues. The CDR3 DNA sequence: TGTGCCAGCAGCCCGACAGCAGCCCAAGAGACCCAGTACTTC. It encodes CASSPTAAQETQYF.

The V gene is TRBV7-2, the J gene TRBJ2-5, with 8 bases identical to TRBD1. The CDR3 sequence is 14 residues long. Germline V CDR1 and CDR2: SGHTA, FQGNSA. J lost 5 bases, V lost 4 bases, and 6 bases had no gene match. The chain's CDR3 is CASSSRGQGETQYF. DNA of the CDR3: TGTGCCAGCAGCTCCAGGGGGCAGGGGGAGACCCAGTACTTC.

The gene calls are TRBV7-6 and TRBJ2-3, with D possibly being TRBD1 (6 bases). V was trimmed by 5 bases and J by 3 bases, leaving 12 bases between them. Germline values: CDR1 SGHVS, CDR2 FNYEAQ. This CDR3 has 14 amino acids. DNA for the CDR3: TGTGCCAGCAGCGGGGGCCCGGGAACAGATACGCAGTATTTT. Translated: CASSGGPGTDTQYF.

V and J are TRBV7-9 and TRBJ2-1; D not resolved. Trimming left V 1 base short and J 7 bases short, with 17 bases between. Germline assignment: CDR1 SEHNR and CDR2 FQNEAQ (reference sequence). This CDR3 region has 16 residues. The CDR3 DNA reads TGTGCCAGCAGCTTAGTGTCTGGACGACCCTGGAATGAGCAGTTCTTC. Amino acid sequence: CASSLVSGRPWNEQFF.

This CDR3 reads CASSGASGNYNEQFF. DNA for the CDR3: TGTGCCAGCAGCGGAGCTAGCGGGAACTACAATGAGCAGTTCTTC. The chain uses TRBV4-2 and TRBJ2-1; 9 nucleotides align to TRBD2. Germline CDR1 and CDR2: LGHNA and YNFKEQ. The CDR3 is 15 amino acids. V dropped 5 bases and J dropped 3; count of bases not matched to a gene: 5.

V gene TRBV2 combines with J gene TRBJ1-2; D possibly corresponds to TRBD1 (5 bases). Trimming took 6 bases from V and 8 from J, leaving 13 bases between them. Germline V gene sequence: CDR1 SNHLY, CDR2 FYNNEI. This CDR3 is built from 12 residues. The CDR3 protein is CASSFGDGGYTF. CDR3 nucleotide sequence: TGTGCCAGCAGCTTCGGGGACGGGGGCTACACCTTC.

Notes on this clone: A read error may account for a junction end that differs from germline. The rearrangement joins TRBV5-1 to TRBJ2-7, with D uncertain. CDR1 is SGHRS and CDR2 is YFSETQ in the germline V gene. This CDR3 is 15 amino acids long. CDR3 residues: CASSFRKGLSYEQYF. The CDR3 DNA reads TGTGCCAGCAGCTTTCGAAAAGGGCTGTCCTACGAGCAGTACTTC.

The chain uses TRBV5-4 and TRBJ1-4; a possible D gene is TRBD1 (5 bases). Germline loops: CDR1 SGHNT, CDR2 YYREEE (reference sequence). This CDR3 is 14 amino acids long. Trimming stripped 4 bases from V and 0 bases from J, with 7 bases between. The CDR3 DNA sequence: TGTGCCAGCAGCCAGACAGCAACTAATGAAAAACTGTTTTTT. Amino acids: CASSQTATNEKLFF.

The genes are TRBV29-1 and TRBJ1-4; weak D call: TRBD1 (6 bases). The ends were cut back, 7 bases at V and 8 bases at J, with 17 bases in the middle. The CDR3 is made up of 13 amino acids. Germline CDR1 SQVTM, CDR2 ANQGSEA. CDR3 DNA: TGCAGCGCCTGGGACACGGGGGAAGAAAAACTGTTTTTT. It codes for CSAWDTGEEKLFF.